The rows below give T cell receptor beta chains drawn from one sample of a study of blood T cell repertoires in COVID-19. The protocol was immunoSEQ multiplex PCR, while the TCRdb copy is restricted to in-frame clones and leaves out a portion. Among around 100,000 clones listed, roughly 87% were seen once. The sequenced material came from peripheral blood. These receptors were collected from a man under 40 in a cohort sampled during active COVID-19. Each CDR3 is given with its conserved first and last residue. A D gene is named only where the DNA matches it firmly.

V gene,D gene,CDR3 protein
TRBV5-1,TRBD1,CASSLGRQGAGYGYTF
TRBV6-5,-,CASRGVEAFF
TRBV23-1,-,CASSLDGTFF
TRBV5-8,TRBD2,CASSPGLAGEVETQYF
TRBV5-4,TRBD1,CASSLMSDRGAYGYTF
TRBV3-1/TRBV3-2,TRBD2,CASSQRGGNIQYF
TRBV7-3,TRBD1,CASRSDREGSPLHF
TRBV6-6,-,CASSYSSLVGETQYF
TRBV21-1,-,CASSDGDSLNGYTF
TRBV15,TRBD1,CATSIGTVNEKLFF
TRBV29-1,TRBD1,CSGDRNNEQFF
TRBV28,TRBD1,CASSPPRGPNQPQHF
TRBV21-1,-,CASTLVPGRTGELFF
TRBV2,TRBD2,CASSARGGGEETQYF
TRBV30,-,CAWSVGGDYQPQHF
TRBV28,-,CASDDRLNTEAFF
TRBV5-4,-,CASRAGQRDTQYF
TRBV2,-,CASSRTPGGAANEKLFF
TRBV20-1,-,CSARPEMEAFF
TRBV27,TRBD1,CASSLSMGQGYEKLFF
TRBV7-2,-,CASSRAGVVNTEAFF
TRBV4-3,-,CASSQGGLGLSDTQYF
TRBV2,-,CASSEQSSPLHF
TRBV24-1,-,CATSDTQGRAGYTF
TRBV5-6,TRBD1,CASSLVQGDTGELFF
TRBV7-2,-,CASSLDNRRTEAFF
TRBV3-1/TRBV3-2,TRBD2,CASSQDESGGAWETQYF
TRBV4-3,-,CASSPPRRLYNEQFF
TRBV18,TRBD1,CASSPRGTGIQETQYF
TRBV3-1/TRBV3-2,TRBD1,CASSQEGGTANTEAFF
TRBV27,-,CASSFRGTGELFF
TRBV19,TRBD2,CASSSRLAGGSTDTQYF
TRBV4-1,-,CASSQDMSGSSYNEQFF
TRBV6-5,TRBD2,CAIRLAGDYEQYF
TRBV24-1,-,CATTKTVFLVGNTEAFF
TRBV10-3,-,CAIRSGSSTDTQYF
TRBV28,-,CASSSPWRGGSNYGYTF
TRBV5-1,-,CASSLGVADTQYF
TRBV4-1,-,CASSQGAHGGTEQYF
TRBV28,TRBD2,CASTSPSGGAGEQFF
TRBV2,TRBD1,CASRGGGVVYTF
TRBV5-6,TRBD1,CASRSGTEGLYGYTF
TRBV5-6,-,CASSPTGPLYNEQFF
TRBV2,TRBD1,CASSPGQGAPGYTF
TRBV29-1,-,CSVDENGQYGYTF
TRBV7-2,-,CASSSGGRVEQFF
TRBV7-2,TRBD1,CASSSWTGAIETQYF
TRBV28,-,CASSSLGTANYGYTF
TRBV7-6,TRBD1,CASSLAGTGGLSYEQYF
TRBV5-1,-,CASSLGQGRDTGELFF
TRBV6-1,-,CASSEHRLSSYEQYF